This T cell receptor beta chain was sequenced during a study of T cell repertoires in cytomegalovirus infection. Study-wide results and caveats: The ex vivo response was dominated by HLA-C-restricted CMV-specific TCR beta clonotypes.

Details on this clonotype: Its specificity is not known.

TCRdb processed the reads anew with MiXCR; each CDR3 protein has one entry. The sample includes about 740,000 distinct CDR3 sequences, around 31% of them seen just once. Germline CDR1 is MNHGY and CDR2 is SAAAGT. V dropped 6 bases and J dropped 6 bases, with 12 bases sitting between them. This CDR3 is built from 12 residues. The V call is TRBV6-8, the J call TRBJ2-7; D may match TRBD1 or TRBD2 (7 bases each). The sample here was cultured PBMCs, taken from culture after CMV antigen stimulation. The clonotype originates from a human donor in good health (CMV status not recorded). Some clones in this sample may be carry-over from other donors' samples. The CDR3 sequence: CASSPRGGEQYF. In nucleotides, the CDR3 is TGTGCCAGCAGCCCCAGGGGGGGCGAGCAGTACTTC.